This paragraph covers one TCR beta chain sequence. What it binds is unknown. The same CDR3 can be traced to other DNA sequences in this sample. A 1 in 200,000 to 1 in 1 million T cell depth was the sequencing target. TCRdb keeps only in-frame clones here, not all; method: immunoSEQ multiplex PCR. The table records over 200,000 clones, approximately 79% of them present only once. These data originate in a study of cytotoxic CD8 clonotypes in ibrutinib-treated CLL. On the study more broadly: Sample averages reached 250,000 or so productive templates and some 86,000 productive rearrangements.

Study-level points and caveats: At the start, clonality exceeded age-matched healthy donors and followed circulating CD8+ T-cell counts.

With cryopreserved PBMCs as the source, about 2.2 micrograms of genomic DNA went to TCR beta libraries. J gave up 3 bases and V 5 bases, and 4 bases lay outside the gene matches. Germline CDR1 MNHEY, CDR2 SMNVEV (reference sequence). This CDR3 is 13 amino acids long. The chain carries TRBV27 and TRBJ2-7; 7 nucleotides agree with TRBD1. This receptor was obtained from a human donor with chronic lymphocytic leukemia. The input for sequencing was PBMCs, taken after 12 months of ibrutinib treatment. The CDR3 spells CASSLGQDYEQYF. CDR3 DNA: TGTGCCAGCAGTCTTGGACAGGACTACGAGCAGTACTTC.